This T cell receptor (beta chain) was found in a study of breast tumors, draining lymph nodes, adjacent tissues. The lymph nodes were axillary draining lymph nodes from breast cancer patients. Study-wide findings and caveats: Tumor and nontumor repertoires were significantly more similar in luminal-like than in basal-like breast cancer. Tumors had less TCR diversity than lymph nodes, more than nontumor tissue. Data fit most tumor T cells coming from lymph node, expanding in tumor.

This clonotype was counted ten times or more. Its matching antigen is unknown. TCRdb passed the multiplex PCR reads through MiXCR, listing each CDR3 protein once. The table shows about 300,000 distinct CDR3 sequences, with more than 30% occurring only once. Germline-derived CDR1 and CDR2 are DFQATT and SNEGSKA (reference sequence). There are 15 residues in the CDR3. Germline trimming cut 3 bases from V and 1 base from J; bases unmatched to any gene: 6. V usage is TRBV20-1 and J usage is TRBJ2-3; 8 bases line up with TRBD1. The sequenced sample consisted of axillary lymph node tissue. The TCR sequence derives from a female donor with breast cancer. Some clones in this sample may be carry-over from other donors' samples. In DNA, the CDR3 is TGCAGTGCTAGTAAGACAGGGGCCGGCACAGATACGCAGTATTTT. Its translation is CSASKTGAGTDTQYF.